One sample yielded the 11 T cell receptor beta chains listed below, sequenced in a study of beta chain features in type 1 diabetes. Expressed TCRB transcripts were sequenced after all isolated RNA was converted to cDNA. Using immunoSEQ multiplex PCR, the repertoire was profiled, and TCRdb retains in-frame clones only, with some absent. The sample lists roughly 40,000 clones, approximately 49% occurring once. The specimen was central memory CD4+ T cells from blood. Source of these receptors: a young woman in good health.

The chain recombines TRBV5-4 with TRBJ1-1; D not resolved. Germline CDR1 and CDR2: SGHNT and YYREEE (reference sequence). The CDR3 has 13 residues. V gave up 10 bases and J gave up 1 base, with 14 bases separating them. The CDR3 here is CASGGSGNTEAFF. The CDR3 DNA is TGTGCCTCTGGCGGGTCGGGGAACACTGAAGCTTTCTTT.

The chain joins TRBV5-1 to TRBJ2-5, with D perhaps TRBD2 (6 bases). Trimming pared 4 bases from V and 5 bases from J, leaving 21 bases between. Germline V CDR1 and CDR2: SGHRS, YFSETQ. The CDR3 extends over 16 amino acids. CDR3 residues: CASSPGGTAPRETQYF. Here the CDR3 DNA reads TGCGCCAGCAGCCCGGGCGGGACGGCCCCGCGTGAGACCCAGTACTTC.

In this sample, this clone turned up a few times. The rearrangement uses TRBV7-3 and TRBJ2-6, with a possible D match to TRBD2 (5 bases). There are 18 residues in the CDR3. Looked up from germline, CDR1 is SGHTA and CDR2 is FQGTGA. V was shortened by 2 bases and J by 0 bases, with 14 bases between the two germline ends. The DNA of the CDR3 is TGTGCCAGCAGCTTAGCGTCGATAGCGAGCTCTGGGGCCAACGTCCTGACTTTC. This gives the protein CASSLASIASSGANVLTF.

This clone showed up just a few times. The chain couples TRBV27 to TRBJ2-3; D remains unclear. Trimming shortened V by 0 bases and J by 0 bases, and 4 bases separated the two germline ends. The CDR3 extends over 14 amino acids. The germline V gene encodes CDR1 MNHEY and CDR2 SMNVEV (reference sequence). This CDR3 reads CASSLSVSTDTQYF. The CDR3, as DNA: TGTGCCAGCAGTTTATCCGTTAGCACAGATACGCAGTATTTT.

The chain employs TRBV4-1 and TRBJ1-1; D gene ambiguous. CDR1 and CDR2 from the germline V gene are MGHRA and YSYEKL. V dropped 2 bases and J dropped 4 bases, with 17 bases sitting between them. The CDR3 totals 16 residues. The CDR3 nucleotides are TGCGCCAGCAGCCAACAAAAGAGGAATCTCGGCACTGAAGCTTTCTTT. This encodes CASSQQKRNLGTEAFF.

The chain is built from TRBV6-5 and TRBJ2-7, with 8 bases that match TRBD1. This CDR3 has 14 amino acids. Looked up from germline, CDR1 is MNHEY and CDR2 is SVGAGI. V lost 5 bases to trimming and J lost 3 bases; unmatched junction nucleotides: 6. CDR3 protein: CASSQTGVVYEQYF. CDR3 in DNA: TGTGCCAGCAGTCAGACAGGGGTAGTCTACGAGCAGTACTTC.

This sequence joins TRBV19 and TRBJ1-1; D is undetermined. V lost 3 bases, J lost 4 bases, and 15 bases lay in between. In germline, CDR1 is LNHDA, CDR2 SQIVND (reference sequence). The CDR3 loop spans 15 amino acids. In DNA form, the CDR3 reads TGTGCCAGTAGTATGGGTCGGCAGGTTGGCACTGAAGCTTTCTTT. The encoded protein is CASSMGRQVGTEAFF.

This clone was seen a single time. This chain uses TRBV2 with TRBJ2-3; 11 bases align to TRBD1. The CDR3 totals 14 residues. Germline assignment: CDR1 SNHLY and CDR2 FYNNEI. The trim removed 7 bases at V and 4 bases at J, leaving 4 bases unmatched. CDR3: CASIRDRGADTQYF. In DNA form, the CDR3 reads TGTGCCAGCATCCGGGACAGGGGGGCAGATACGCAGTATTTT.

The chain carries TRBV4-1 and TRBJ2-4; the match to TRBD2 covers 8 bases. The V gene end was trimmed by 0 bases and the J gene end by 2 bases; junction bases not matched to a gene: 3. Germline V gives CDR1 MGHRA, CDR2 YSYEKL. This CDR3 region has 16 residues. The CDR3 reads CASSQDRGGSKNIQYF. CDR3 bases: TGCGCCAGCAGCCAAGATCGGGGGGGATCCAAAAACATTCAGTACTTC.

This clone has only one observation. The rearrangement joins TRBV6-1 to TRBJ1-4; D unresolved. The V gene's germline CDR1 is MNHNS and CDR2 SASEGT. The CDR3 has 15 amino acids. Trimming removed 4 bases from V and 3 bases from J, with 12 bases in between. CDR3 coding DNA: TGTGCCAGCAGTGCAACAGCTTTCCCTAATGAAAAACTGTTTTTT. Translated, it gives CASSATAFPNEKLFF.

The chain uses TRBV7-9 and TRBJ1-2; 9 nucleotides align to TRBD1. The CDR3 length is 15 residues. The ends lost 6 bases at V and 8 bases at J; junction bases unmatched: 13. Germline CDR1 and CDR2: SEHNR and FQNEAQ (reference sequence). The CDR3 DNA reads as TGTGCCAGCAGATCGAATTCCGGGACAGGGTTCGGCTACACCTTC. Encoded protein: CASRSNSGTGFGYTF.